This TCR beta chain was observed in a study of cytotoxic CD8 clonotypes in ibrutinib-treated CLL. Study as a whole: Complete response was seen in 2 patients and partial in some 25; about twelve progressed and roughly 14 stayed remitted after a median around 68 months.

This CDR3 is 12 amino acids long. Germline V CDR1 and CDR2: SQVTM, ANQGSEA. V shed 1 base and J shed 1 base, with 4 bases lying between them. Study-wide findings and caveats: Sustained-remission and progressing patients were not sampled at matched times.

The data were produced by immunoSEQ multiplex PCR, yet TCRdb's version contains in-frame clones alone and is incomplete. The sample records over 100,000 clones, approximately 85% being singletons. As to this clone: What it binds is unknown.

This material consisted of PBMCs, taken after 24 months of ibrutinib treatment. The TCR sequence derives from a human donor with chronic lymphocytic leukemia. V and J are TRBV29-1 and TRBJ1-1; D remains unclear. CDR3 DNA sequence: TGCAGCGTTGAAGGAAGGAACACTGAAGCTTTCTTT. Amino acid sequence: CSVEGRNTEAFF.